Shown below are 27 T cell receptor beta chains from a single sample sequenced in a study of T cells in Graves' hyperthyroidism and ophthalmopathy. Amplified TCR beta CDR3 regions came from RNA transcripts. Researchers ran a first-round RT-PCR on the TCR CDR3 using the HTBI primer set. One entry per CDR3 protein, called by TCRdb with MiXCR from the multiplex PCR reads. Among under 750,000 distinct CDR3 sequences listed, over 15% were seen once. The sequencing sample was made of blood. Every receptor here comes from a woman aged 50 to 60 with Graves' hyperthyroidism that later progressed to Graves' ophthalmopathy.

The chain recombines TRBV12-5 with TRBJ2-1; 11 bases line up with TRBD2. Germline assignment: CDR1 LGHNT and CDR2 FRNRAP. This CDR3 has 15 amino acids. The J segment lost 8 bases and the V segment lost 7 bases, leaving 10 bases of the junction unmatched. For the CDR3, the DNA is TGTGCTAGTGTCCGGATAGCGGGGGGGTTGGATGAGCAGTTCTTC. It is translated as CASVRIAGGLDEQFF.

As to this clonotype: Its ends do not fully match the called genes, so a read error is possible. The chain links TRBV7-7 to TRBJ2-1; 7 bases are a match to TRBD2. The CDR3 spans 15 residues. CDR1 and CDR2 (germline): SSHAT, FNYEAQ (reference sequence). The CDR3 DNA reads as TGTGCTAGCAGCCAAGGGGCGGGGGACTACAATGAGCAGTTCTTC. Residues: CASSQGAGDYNEQFF.

This clonotype was seen a handful of times. A read error may produce the germline difference seen at one junction end. This rearrangement joins TRBV9 to TRBJ2-2; 7 bases line up with TRBD1. This CDR3 spans 15 amino acids. The germline gives CDR1 SGDLS, CDR2 YYNGEE. The CDR3 bases are TGTGCCAGTAGCGTAGGGGGCAGGAACACCGGGGAGCTGTTTTTT. Its protein is CASSVGGRNTGELFF.

The chain carries TRBV27 and TRBJ2-3; 8 nucleotides align to TRBD2. CDR1 is MNHEY, CDR2 SMNVEV, per germline (reference sequence). V was pared by 3 bases and J by 4 bases, with 6 bases of the junction left unmatched. The CDR3 loop spans 15 amino acids. The CDR3 protein is CASSFRGGVADTQYF. The DNA of the CDR3 is TGTGCCAGCAGTTTCCGGGGGGGCGTCGCAGATACGCAGTATTTT.

The V call is TRBV3-1, the J call TRBJ2-2, with TRBD1 as a possible D gene (6 bases). The germline CDR1 and CDR2 sequences are LGHDT and YNNKEL (reference sequence). V dropped 2 bases and J dropped 10 bases, with 11 bases sitting between them. The CDR3 sequence is 13 residues long. The CDR3 spells CASSQQGIKELFF. The DNA of the CDR3 is TGTGCCAGCAGCCAACAGGGGATTAAGGAGCTGTTTTTT.

This chain connects TRBV25-1 to TRBJ1-6; D remains unclear. The V end was cut by 1 base, the J end by 7 bases, with 11 bases between. The CDR3 runs to 15 residues. Germline V gene sequence: CDR1 MGHDK, CDR2 SYGVNS. CDR3 DNA sequence: TGTGCCAGCAGTGAATTATTGGCAGTCAATTCACCCCTCCACTTT. Its translation: CASSELLAVNSPLHF. The full variable domain, completed using reference TRBV25-1 and TRBJ1-6, is EADIYQTPRYLVIGTGKKITLECSQTMGHDKMYWYQQDPGMELHLIHYSYGVNSTEKGDLSSESTVSRIRTEHFPLTLESARPSHTSQYLCASSELLAVNSPLHFGNGTRLTVT.

This clonotype occurred a few times. The genes are TRBV6-5 and TRBJ1-2; D possibly corresponds to TRBD1 (5 bases). The CDR3 length is 15 residues. Germline CDR1 is MNHEY and CDR2 is SVGAGI. V lost 1 base and J 0 bases, leaving 9 bases between the germline ends. CDR3 in amino acids: CASSYWDGTNYGYTF. The CDR3 DNA sequence: TGTGCCAGCAGTTACTGGGACGGAACTAACTATGGCTACACCTTC.

The chain joins TRBV20-1 to TRBJ2-1; D is unclear. Trimming removed 3 bases from V and 3 bases from J, with 12 bases in between. The CDR3 extends over 14 amino acids. The germline gives CDR1 DFQATT, CDR2 SNEGSKA (reference sequence). CDR3 sequence reads: CSARDPTYYNEQFF. The CDR3 region has the DNA TGCAGTGCTAGGGACCCGACCTACTACAATGAGCAGTTCTTC.

V usage is TRBV7-9 and J usage is TRBJ2-2; D gene ambiguous. The CDR3 has 14 residues. V was pared by 9 bases and J by 0 bases, with 11 bases between. Germline loops: CDR1 SEHNR, CDR2 FQNEAQ (reference sequence). The CDR3 DNA sequence: TGTGCCAGTATTCAGAGATCGAACACCGGGGAGCTGTTTTTT. It encodes CASIQRSNTGELFF.

This clonotype has only a few counts. V is TRBV5-1 and J is TRBJ2-6; 7 bases fit TRBD1. Germline V gives CDR1 SGHRS, CDR2 YFSETQ. CDR3 length: 18 amino acids. The ends lost 0 bases at V and 1 base at J; junction bases unmatched: 7. CDR3 residues: CASSLASGGLSGANVLTF. DNA of the CDR3: TGCGCCAGCAGCTTGGCCTCAGGGGGATTGTCTGGGGCCAACGTCCTGACTTTC.

The genes are TRBV27 and TRBJ1-2, with D perhaps matching TRBD1 (5 bases). This CDR3 contains 12 residues. Trimming removed 3 bases from V and 8 bases from J, with 10 bases in between. The germline CDR1 and CDR2 sequences are MNHEY and SMNVEV (reference sequence). CDR3 residues: CASSLEGLGYTF. DNA of the CDR3: TGTGCCAGCAGTTTGGAGGGGTTGGGCTACACCTTC.

This clonotype was seen more than once but under ten times. The rearrangement uses TRBV7-3 and TRBJ2-1; D perhaps matches TRBD2 (5 bases). Looked up from germline, CDR1 is SGHTA and CDR2 is FQGTGA. The CDR3 has 13 amino acids. Trimming pared 5 bases from V and 8 bases from J, leaving 13 bases between. In nucleotides, the CDR3 is TGTGCCAGCAGCGTCGGGGTCATGTATGAGCAGTTCTTC. Its protein product is CASSVGVMYEQFF.

This clonotype appeared a few times. The chain employs TRBV6-1 and TRBJ1-2, with D hard to call. The CDR3 is 14 amino acids. Germline V gene data show CDR1 as MNHNS and CDR2 as SASEGT. Trimming stripped 5 bases from V and 4 bases from J, with 14 bases between. The DNA for the CDR3 is TGTGCCAGCAGTCAGTCAGGTGCCGTCTATGGCTACACCTTC. Protein sequence: CASSQSGAVYGYTF.

This clonotype appeared a few times. This chain links TRBV7-2 with TRBJ2-7, with D possibly TRBD1 on 5 matching bases. CDR3 length: 15 residues. V gave up 3 bases and J gave up 2 bases, with 14 bases separating them. Per the germline V gene, CDR1 is SGHTA and CDR2 is FQGNSA. CDR3 in DNA: TGTGCCAGCAGCTTGGCAGACAGCCCGGCCTACGAGCAGTACTTC. Translation gives CASSLADSPAYEQYF.

This clonotype was found a few times. The chain recombines TRBV6-4 with TRBJ1-2; D is perhaps TRBD1 (5 bases). Germline values: CDR1 MRHNA, CDR2 SNTAGT. This CDR3 region has 13 residues. Trimming removed 6 bases from V and 8 bases from J, with 16 bases in between. The chain's CDR3 is CASRAGFTGGYTF. The CDR3, as DNA: TGTGCCAGCAGGGCAGGGTTTACTGGCGGCTACACCTTC.

The genes are TRBV15 and TRBJ2-3, with TRBD2 identical over 11 bases. This CDR3 is built from 18 residues. CDR1 and CDR2 from the germline V gene are LNHNV and YYDKDF (reference sequence). V lost 5 bases and J lost 4; bases outside the gene matches: 14. The CDR3 spells CATSGRNVAGGRADTQYF. For the CDR3, the DNA is TGTGCCACCAGCGGTCGGAATGTAGCGGGGGGGAGGGCAGATACGCAGTATTTT.

This clonotype was seen only a few times. The CDR3 coding sequence is TGTGCCAGCAGCTTAGTGGGGGCTGACAATGAGCAGTTCTTC. It yields the protein CASSLVGADNEQFF. J is TRBJ2-1 and V is TRBV11-3; D might be TRBD1 (6 bases). CDR3 length equals 14 residues. CDR1 is SGHNT and CDR2 is YENEEA in the germline V gene. Trimming stripped 1 base from V and 5 bases from J, with 9 bases between.

This clonotype has only a few counts. The chain links TRBV19 to TRBJ2-2; D is ambiguous. V dropped 3 bases and J dropped 5 bases, with 19 bases sitting between them. Germline CDR1 reads LNHDA; CDR2 reads SQIVND (reference sequence). The CDR3 loop spans 17 amino acids. The CDR3 DNA follows: TGTGCCAGTAGTATCGCCCCCCGGACCCTGATGACCGGGGAGCTGTTTTTT. This sequence encodes CASSIAPRTLMTGELFF.

This clonotype was seen more than once but under ten times. This rearrangement joins TRBV24-1 to TRBJ1-2, with 7 bases matching TRBD1. CDR1 is KGHDR and CDR2 is SFDVKD in the germline V gene. Trimming removed 2 bases from V and 3 bases from J; junction bases left unmatched: 5. The CDR3 spans 15 residues. The CDR3 loop reads CATSDSTGRYYGYTF. Written as DNA, the CDR3 is TGTGCCACCAGTGATTCGACAGGGCGATACTATGGCTACACCTTC.

This clonotype was seen only a few times. The chain carries TRBV7-6 and TRBJ1-6; D is unclear. CDR3 length: 17 residues. CDR1 SGHVS and CDR2 FNYEAQ come from the germline V gene. V lost 1 base, J lost 7 bases, and 17 bases lay in between. For the CDR3, the DNA is TGTGCCAGCAGCTTAGTAGTACGGGGAGACCGAAATTCACCCCTCCACTTT. Amino acid sequence: CASSLVVRGDRNSPLHF. Drawing the rest from reference TRBV7-6 and TRBJ1-6, the complete variable domain is GAGVSQSPRYKVTKRGQDVALRCDPISGHVSLYWYRQALGQGPEFLTYFNYEAQQDKSGLPNDRFSAERPEGSISTLTIQRTEQRDSAMYRCASSLVVRGDRNSPLHFGNGTRLTVT.

This clonotype was seen repeatedly, ten times or more. This rearrangement joins TRBV12-3 or TRBV12-4 to TRBJ1-1; D gene ambiguous. Trimming removed 5 bases from V and 4 bases from J, with 17 bases in between. The CDR3 totals 15 residues. As DNA, the CDR3 is TGTGCCAGCAGTCCGACCTTCTACCGGGGCACTGAAGCTTTCTTT. Residues: CASSPTFYRGTEAFF.

Regarding this clonotype: A much larger clone is a single base away; this may be a read error. The rearrangement joins TRBV6-2 or TRBV6-3 to TRBJ2-2; possible D gene TRBD1, 6 bases. CDR1 is MNHEY and CDR2 is SVGEGT in the germline V gene. Trimming pared 7 bases from V and 5 bases from J, leaving 32 bases between. CDR3 length equals 20 residues. The CDR3 reads CASTNLPGANRVVMTGELFF. For the CDR3, the DNA is TGTGCCAGCACCAACCTCCCTGGTGCTAACAGGGTGGTTATGACCGGGGAGCTGTTTTTT.

On this clonotype: It may be a read error: a sequence one base away is much more abundant. This chain links TRBV20-1 with TRBJ2-3; D might be TRBD1 or TRBD2, each matching 5 bases. Trimming pared 2 bases from V and 8 bases from J, leaving 17 bases between. Per the germline V gene, CDR1 is DFQATT and CDR2 is SNEGSKA (reference sequence). CDR3 length equals 14 residues. The CDR3 is CSARYGGVPGTQYF. DNA for the CDR3: TGCAGTGCTAGATATGGGGGTGTCCCAGGTACGCAGTATTTT.

The chain is built from TRBV6-1 and TRBJ2-1; possibly TRBD2 for D (5 bases). This CDR3 comprises 16 residues. V was shortened by 9 bases and J by 6 bases, with 24 bases between the two germline ends. CDR1 and CDR2 (germline): MNHNS, SASEGT. DNA for the CDR3: TGTGCCAGTACTCTTAGACGCTCGCTGGGGAGCAATGAGCAGTTCTTC. Translated, it gives CASTLRRSLGSNEQFF.

The chain uses TRBV6-2 or TRBV6-3 and TRBJ2-4; 10 bases fit TRBD1. Germline-derived CDR1 and CDR2 are MNHEY and SVGEGT. This CDR3 is built from 14 residues. With V trimmed by 6 bases and J by 8 bases, 7 bases remained unmatched. Here the CDR3 reads CASRLTGGDYIQYF. The CDR3 bases are TGTGCCAGCAGGTTGACAGGGGGCGATTACATTCAGTACTTC.

This clonotype was found many times. CDR3 DNA sequence: TGTGCCAGCAGTTTCGGGCCGACAGAAGGGCAGTACTTC. It encodes CASSFGPTEGQYF. The chain links TRBV12-3 or TRBV12-4 to TRBJ2-7, with D possibly matching TRBD1 (5 bases). This CDR3 spans 13 amino acids. Deletions cut 3 bases from V and 9 bases from J, with 15 bases between.

The V gene is TRBV19, the J gene TRBJ1-2; D is possibly TRBD1 (6 bases). The CDR3 is made up of 18 amino acids. Germline V CDR1 and CDR2: LNHDA, SQIVND (reference sequence). Trimming took 8 bases from V and 4 from J, leaving 29 bases between them. As DNA, the CDR3 is TGTGCCAGTCACCCCCGGCAGGGGTCCCCCCGGAGCTTCTATGGCTACACCTTC. It yields the protein CASHPRQGSPRSFYGYTF.